Shown below are 22 T cell receptor beta chains from a single sample sequenced in a study of blood T cell repertoires in COVID-19. Data came from immunoSEQ multiplex PCR; TCRdb stores just in-frame clones and leaves some out. Of more than 25,000 clones in the sample, roughly two thirds were seen once. The source material was peripheral blood. The receptors stem from a human donor in a cohort sampled during active COVID-19.

The CDR3 loop is CASSQTGAGANVLTF. The DNA of the CDR3 is TGTGCCAGCAGCCAAACCGGAGCTGGGGCCAACGTCCTGACTTTC. V gene TRBV7-8 combines with J gene TRBJ2-6; D is uncertain. The CDR3 runs 15 residues. The germline V and J ends were trimmed by 5 bases and 2 bases, with 10 bases remaining between them. Germline lookup yields CDR1 SGHVS and CDR2 FQNEAQ.

The chain combines TRBV11-2 with TRBJ1-1; TRBD1 matches at 7 bases. The CDR3 is 15 amino acids. The J segment lost 4 bases and the V segment lost 4 bases, leaving 9 bases of the junction unmatched. The germline gives CDR1 SGHAT, CDR2 FQNNGV. The CDR3 nucleotides read TGTGCCAGCAGCTCTCTAAGGGGGCTTGCCACTGAAGCTTTCTTT. Translated: CASSSLRGLATEAFF.

The chain combines TRBV3-1 (or the pseudogene TRBV3-2) with TRBJ2-5, with TRBD2 matching 15 bases. In germline, CDR1 is LGHDT, CDR2 YNNKEL (reference sequence). The CDR3 sequence is 17 residues long. V shed 1 base, J shed 4 bases, and the junction held 4 bases outside the gene matches. Here the CDR3 DNA reads TGTGCCAGCAGCCAAGCGCTGGGACTAGCGGGAGGAGAGACCCAGTACTTC. Residues: CASSQALGLAGGETQYF.

This clone was detected a few times. The V gene is TRBV7-9, the J gene TRBJ2-1; weak D call: TRBD2 (6 bases). Germline CDR1 and CDR2: SEHNR and FQNEAQ (reference sequence). V was clipped by 5 bases and J by 8 bases, with 25 bases between them. The CDR3 length is 17 residues. CDR3 DNA sequence: TGTGCCAGCAGCCTAACCTATAGCGGTACTGGGGTTGATGAGCAGTTCTTC. Its protein is CASSLTYSGTGVDEQFF.

The chain has TRBV6-5 and TRBJ1-5; D unresolved. This CDR3 contains 13 residues. Germline V gene data show CDR1 as MNHEY and CDR2 as SVGAGI. V was clipped by 5 bases and J by 4 bases, with 9 bases between them. CDR3 nucleotides: TGTGCCAGCAGTCCCGGTCTTAATCAGCCCCAGCATTTT. This gives the protein CASSPGLNQPQHF.

This chain connects TRBV7-3 to TRBJ1-1; tentative D call: TRBD1 (5 bases). The V gene's germline CDR1 is SGHTA and CDR2 FQGTGA. This CDR3 has 15 residues. The germline V and J ends were trimmed by 2 bases and 1 base, with 11 bases remaining between them. The CDR3 DNA is TGTGCCAGCAGCTTAGCTCCAGGGTGGAACACTGAAGCTTTCTTT. Protein: CASSLAPGWNTEAFF.

This clone has just a few counts. The V and J genes are TRBV4-3 and TRBJ2-1; 13 bases line up with TRBD2. The germline gives CDR1 LGHNA, CDR2 YSLEER. CDR3 length equals 18 residues. V was clipped by 0 bases and J by 4 bases; unmatched bases: 6. The CDR3: CASSQDVLAGGRYNEQFF. The CDR3 nucleotides read TGCGCCAGCAGCCAAGACGTACTAGCGGGGGGGCGGTACAATGAGCAGTTCTTC.

The V and J genes are TRBV12-3 or TRBV12-4 and TRBJ2-3; D not resolved. V was shortened by 5 bases and J by 6 bases, with 6 bases between the two germline ends. The CDR3 runs 11 residues. The CDR3 protein is CASSPSDTQYF. Here the CDR3 DNA reads TGTGCCAGCAGTCCTTCCGATACGCAGTATTTT.

V is TRBV28 and J is TRBJ2-6; 7 nucleotides match TRBD1. The CDR3 extends over 16 amino acids. After removal of 6 bases from V and 2 bases from J, the junction contained 7 bases not matched to a gene. Germline CDR1 is MDHEN and CDR2 is SYDVKM. Here the CDR3 DNA reads TGTGCCAGCAGGGGTATCGGACAGGCTGGGGCCAACGTCCTGACTTTC. This gives the protein CASRGIGQAGANVLTF.

This chain links TRBV5-4 with TRBJ2-3, with 8 bases identical to TRBD2. J gave up 4 bases and V 0 bases, and 7 bases lay outside the gene matches. Germline assignment: CDR1 SGHNT and CDR2 YYREEE (reference sequence). The length of the CDR3 is 16 residues. Here the CDR3 reads CASSLAGGRRADTQYF. The CDR3 bases are TGTGCCAGCAGCTTGGCCGGCGGGAGGCGGGCAGATACGCAGTATTTT.

The chain recombines TRBV7-2 with TRBJ2-3, with 12 bases that match TRBD1. The CDR3 is 14 amino acids. With V trimmed by 10 bases and J by 4 bases, 6 bases remained unmatched. Germline V lookup: CDR1 SGHTA, CDR2 FQGNSA. CDR3: CATTGQGASDTQYF. DNA of the CDR3: TGTGCCACCACGGGACAGGGGGCTTCAGATACGCAGTATTTT.

This rearrangement joins TRBV5-1 to TRBJ2-1; D possibly corresponds to TRBD1 (6 bases). The CDR3 covers 15 residues. Trimming shortened V by 4 bases and J by 8 bases, and 19 bases separated the two germline ends. Germline V gives CDR1 SGHRS, CDR2 YFSETQ. CDR3 protein: CASSTGQPGSDEQFF. CDR3 bases: TGCGCCAGCAGCACGGGACAACCGGGATCCGATGAGCAGTTCTTC.

This clone occurred a few times. V and J are TRBV19 and TRBJ1-4, with TRBD1 identical over 9 bases. This CDR3 has 16 amino acids. The V segment lost 9 bases and the J segment 0 bases; nucleotides outside the gene matches: 8. Germline V gene data show CDR1 as LNHDA and CDR2 as SQIVND (reference sequence). The CDR3 DNA reads TGTGCCAGCCGAGACAGGGGGAGAACAACTAATGAAAAACTGTTTTTT. This translates into CASRDRGRTTNEKLFF.

V and J are TRBV2 and TRBJ2-5; D is unclear. Per the germline V gene, CDR1 is SNHLY and CDR2 is FYNNEI. The CDR3 consists of 13 residues. V was pared by 6 bases and J by 5 bases, with 13 bases between. The CDR3 is CASRPDSPETQYF. The DNA for the CDR3 is TGTGCCAGCAGGCCTGACTCCCCGGAGACCCAGTACTTC.

On this clone itself: Other nucleotide sequences from this sample produce the same CDR3. This chain connects TRBV28 to TRBJ1-2; unclear D gene. The germline CDR1 and CDR2 sequences are MDHEN and SYDVKM. This CDR3 is 12 amino acids long. With 6 bases removed from V and 3 bases from J, the gap between germline ends came to 8 bases. CDR3 DNA sequence: TGTGCCAGCAGCCCCGGGGACTATGGCTACACCTTC. This sequence encodes CASSPGDYGYTF.

Turning to this clone: Other DNA sequences within the sample encode an identical CDR3. The V gene is TRBV9, the J gene TRBJ1-4, with D possibly being TRBD1 (6 bases). Trimming shortened V by 0 bases and J by 4 bases, and 10 bases separated the two germline ends. CDR3 size: 15 residues. Looked up from germline, CDR1 is SGDLS and CDR2 is YYNGEE. CDR3 amino acids: CASSVGGQSNEKLFF. In DNA form, the CDR3 reads TGTGCCAGCAGCGTAGGGGGGCAGAGTAATGAAAAACTGTTTTTT. Full variable domain (missing parts from reference TRBV9 and TRBJ1-4): DSGVTQTPKHLITATGQRVTLRCSPRSGDLSVYWYQQSLDQGLQFLIQYYNGEERAKGNILERFSAQQFPDLHSELNLSSLELGDSALYFCASSVGGQSNEKLFFGSGTQLSVL.

The gene calls are TRBV19 and TRBJ2-7, with 7 bases lining up with TRBD1. After removal of 1 base from V and 1 base from J, the junction contained 16 bases not matched to a gene. The germline CDR1 and CDR2 sequences are LNHDA and SQIVND (reference sequence). The CDR3 covers 19 residues. The CDR3 loop reads CASSIGFRGTSEASYEQYF. The CDR3 bases are TGTGCCAGTAGTATAGGATTCAGGGGGACAAGTGAGGCGTCCTACGAGCAGTACTTC. The whole variable domain, remainder taken from reference TRBV19 and TRBJ2-7, is DGGITQSPKYLFRKEGQNVTLSCEQNLNHDAMYWYRQDPGQGLRLIYYSQIVNDFQKGDIAEGYSVSREKKESFPLTVTSAQKNPTAFYLCASSIGFRGTSEASYEQYFGPGTRLTVT.

V gene TRBV7-2 combines with J gene TRBJ2-3; 12 bases line up with TRBD2. CDR1 is SGHTA, CDR2 FQGNSA, per germline. The ends lost 8 bases at V and 5 bases at J; junction bases unmatched: 5. CDR3 size: 14 residues. CDR3 amino acids: CASGLAGRIDTQYF. The CDR3 region has the DNA TGTGCCAGCGGACTAGCGGGACGTATAGATACGCAGTATTTT. The full variable domain, rest sourced from reference TRBV7-2 and TRBJ2-3, is GAGVSQSPSNKVTEKGKDVELRCDPISGHTALYWYRQSLGQGLEFLIYFQGNSAPDKSGLPSDRFSAERTGGSVSTLTIQRTQQEDSAVYLCASGLAGRIDTQYFGPGTRLTVL.

V usage is TRBV3-1 (or the pseudogene TRBV3-2) and J usage is TRBJ2-1; D gene uncertain. Germline CDR1 reads LGHDT; CDR2 reads YNNKEL (reference sequence). The V and J ends lost 7 bases and 2 bases respectively, with 18 bases between them. The CDR3 has 16 amino acids. CDR3 amino acids: CASNRSRVNTYNEQFF. The CDR3 DNA reads as TGTGCCAGCAACCGAAGTCGGGTTAATACCTACAATGAGCAGTTCTTC.

V and J are TRBV4-3 and TRBJ1-6; D is unclear. V lost 0 bases to trimming and J lost 7 bases, with 13 bases between them. Germline V gene data show CDR1 as LGHNA and CDR2 as YSLEER. CDR3 length: 16 residues. This chain's CDR3 is CASSQDRSGLNSPLHF. For the CDR3, the DNA is TGCGCCAGCAGCCAAGATCGATCGGGGTTAAATTCACCCCTCCACTTT.

This clone was picked up one time. The rearrangement uses TRBV5-4 and TRBJ2-3; 9 nucleotides match TRBD2. The germline CDR1 and CDR2 sequences are SGHNT and YYREEE (reference sequence). This CDR3 has 15 residues. J lost 3 bases, V lost 0 bases, and 2 bases had no gene match. The CDR3 coding sequence is TGTGCCAGCAGCTTGGCCAGCGGGAGGACAGATACGCAGTATTTT. Translating gives CASSLASGRTDTQYF. The full variable domain, its missing parts supplied by reference TRBV5-4 and TRBJ2-3, is ETGVTQSPTHLIKTRGQQVTLRCSSQSGHNTVSWYQQALGQGPQFIFQYYREEENGRGNFPPRFSGLQFPNYSSELNVNALELDDSALYLCASSLASGRTDTQYFGPGTRLTVL.

This clone was detected many times. The chain has TRBV4-1 and TRBJ2-5, with 7 nucleotides matching TRBD2. With V trimmed by 2 bases and J by 3 bases, 0 bases remained unmatched. Germline CDR1 MGHRA, CDR2 YSYEKL. The CDR3 runs to 13 residues. The DNA of the CDR3 is TGCGCCAGCAGCCAAACTAGCGAAGAGACCCAGTACTTC. It translates to CASSQTSEETQYF.